A selection of T cell receptor beta chains follows, all from one sample in a study of human T cells and chemical hapten exposure. Using its own MiXCR run on the RACE reads, TCRdb lists one record per CDR3 protein. The sample consists of some 82,000 distinct CDR3 sequences, around 10% of them appearing once. The source was whole blood, collected in connection with sensitization to the hapten diphenylcyclopropenone (DPC). These receptors all stem from a woman aged 50 to 65 with alopecia areata. Some clones in this sample may be carry-over from other donors' samples. CDR3s include the opening cysteine and the closing phenylalanine or tryptophan. D genes are given only for firm matches. Clone size is shown for a subset of rows, as once, few, many or a class of expanded clone.

j_call clone_size v_call d_call cdr3_nt cdr3_aa
TRBJ2-1 few TRBV28 NA TGTGCCAGCAGTCTCCCCGGGTATGCCAATGAGCAGTTCTTC CASSLPGYANEQFF
TRBJ1-1 NA TRBV18 NA TGTGCCAGCTCACCAATTGACAGAGTGAACACTGAAGCTTTCTTT CASSPIDRVNTEAFF
TRBJ1-1 many TRBV3-1 NA TGTGCCAGCAGCCAAGATAGGTGGAACACTGAAGCTTTCTTT CASSQDRWNTEAFF
TRBJ2-1 NA TRBV6-1 NA TGTGCCAGCAGTGAAAGGGGGTCCAGCTCCTACAATGAGCAGTTCTTC CASSERGSSSYNEQFF
TRBJ2-2 once TRBV20-1 NA TGCAGTGCTAGAGATAACGCCGGGGAGCTGTTTTTT CSARDNAGELFF
TRBJ2-5 few TRBV5-4 TRBD2 TGTGCCAGCAGCTCGGGACTATACCAAGAGACCCAGTACTTC CASSSGLYQETQYF
TRBJ1-2 many TRBV6-2/TRBV6-3 TRBD1 TGTGCCAGCAGTTACTACAGGGGACGGGATGGCTACACCTTC CASSYYRGRDGYTF
TRBJ2-1 many TRBV13 TRBD2 TGTGCCAGCAGCCCCCGGACTAGCGGGGTCTACAATGAGCAGTTCTTC CASSPRTSGVYNEQFF
TRBJ2-7 many TRBV2 TRBD2 TGTGCCAGCAGAGATGACAGGGGTACTAGCGGGATCAACTCCTACGAGCAGTACTTC CASRDDRGTSGINSYEQYF
TRBJ2-3 few TRBV7-2 TRBD1 TGTGCCAGCAGCTTAGAGGGGGCAGCCTCGGTTGAGCAGTATTTT CASSLEGAASVEQYF
TRBJ2-7 many TRBV7-9 NA TGTGCCAGCAGCTTCCTCACATCCCTACGGGAGCAGTACTTC CASSFLTSLREQYF
TRBJ1-6 few TRBV20-1 NA TGCAGTGCTAGGGAGAGGGTCAATTCACCCCTCCACTTT CSARERVNSPLHF
TRBJ2-3 few TRBV12-3/TRBV12-4 TRBD1 TGTGCCAGCAGTTTAATCCAGGGGGTTGAACAGTATTTT CASSLIQGVEQYF
TRBJ2-1 NA TRBV11-2 TRBD2 TGTGCCAGCAGCTTAGTTGGCGGGGGGGCCGCTGAGCAGTTCTTC CASSLVGGGAAEQFF
TRBJ1-5 many TRBV6-2/TRBV6-3 NA TGTGCCAGCAGTGTGCAGGTCGAGCCCCAGCATTTT CASSVQVEPQHF
TRBJ2-2 few TRBV3-1 NA TGTGCCAGCAGCCAAACCGGGGAGCTGTTTTTT CASSQTGELFF
TRBJ2-5 few TRBV12-3/TRBV12-4 TRBD1 TGTGCCAGCAGTACCACAGGGGCTGAGACCCAGTACTTC CASSTTGAETQYF
TRBJ1-3 NA TRBV3-1 NA TGTGCCAGCAGCCTCCGACAGAAGGGAAACACCATATATTTT CASSLRQKGNTIYF
TRBJ1-4 many TRBV15 NA TGTGCCACCAGCAGAGATTCAATCGGGGCGTGGGAAAAACTGTTTTTT CATSRDSIGAWEKLFF
TRBJ1-5 NA TRBV27 NA TGTGCCAGCAGTTTCTGGGGCATCAATCAGCCCCAGCATTTT CASSFWGINQPQHF
TRBJ2-1 NA TRBV27 NA TGTGCCAGCAGTTTATCGTACGCCCGCTCCTACAATGAGCAGTTCTTC CASSLSYARSYNEQFF
TRBJ2-5 NA TRBV7-2 TRBD1 TGTGCCAGCAGCTCGGACAGGGGGCGAGAGACCCAGTACTTC CASSSDRGRETQYF
TRBJ2-6 NA TRBV15 NA TGTGCCACCAGCACAGGAGACCGGGCGGCTGGGGCCAACGTCCTGACTTTC CATSTGDRAAGANVLTF
TRBJ2-3 few TRBV30 TRBD2 TGTGCCTGGCGACTAGCGGCTAGCACAGATACGCAGTATTTT CAWRLAASTDTQYF
TRBJ2-3 few TRBV18 NA TGTGCCAGCTCACTTCTCTCTCTAGCGACGAGCACAGATACGCAGTATTTT CASSLLSLATSTDTQYF
TRBJ1-1 few TRBV12-3/TRBV12-4 NA TGTGCCAGCAATCCCCAGGGGAACACTGAAGCTTTCTTT CASNPQGNTEAFF
TRBJ1-1 many TRBV18 TRBD1 TGTGCCAGCTCACGGGAGGGGGCGAACACTGAAGCTTTCTTT CASSREGANTEAFF
TRBJ2-6 many TRBV5-1 NA TGCGCCAGCACCAGTCCTGGGGCCAACGTCCTGACTTTC CASTSPGANVLTF
TRBJ1-1 NA TRBV29-1 NA TGCAGCGTCTACGGTACTGAAGCTTTCTTT CSVYGTEAFF
TRBJ1-6 NA TRBV5-1 TRBD1 TGCGCCAGCAGCCAGGGGACAGCTTATAATTCACCCCTCCACTTT CASSQGTAYNSPLHF
TRBJ2-2 NA TRBV10-3 NA TGTGCCATCAGTGAGTGGGTGGCCTACACCGGGGAGCTGTTTTTT CAISEWVAYTGELFF
TRBJ2-7 NA TRBV9 NA TGTGCCAGCAGCCAGGGCAGGCTGAGCTCCTACGAGCAGTACTTC CASSQGRLSSYEQYF
TRBJ1-2 many TRBV27 TRBD1 TGTGCCAGCTGTTACAAGGCCGGGACAGCGTATGGCTACACCTTC CASCYKAGTAYGYTF
TRBJ1-1 NA TRBV5-1 NA TGCGCCAGCAGCCGCTCAACCTTGGGTAACACTGAAGCTTTCTTT CASSRSTLGNTEAFF
TRBJ1-5 many TRBV10-2 NA TGCGCCAGCAGGGAGACAGGCGGGGGTGCCTATAGCAATCAGCCCCAGCATTTT CASRETGGGAYSNQPQHF
TRBJ1-3 few TRBV18 NA TGTGCCAGCTCACCACCGGGATCCCGCAGGACTGGAAACACCATATATTTT CASSPPGSRRTGNTIYF
TRBJ2-1 NA TRBV24-1 TRBD1 TGTGCCACCAGTGATGCGACAGGGGGCGGTTCCTACAATGAGCAGTTCTTC CATSDATGGGSYNEQFF
TRBJ2-7 NA TRBV29-1 NA TGCAGCGCATTCGGACAAATCTCCTACGAGCAGTACTTC CSAFGQISYEQYF